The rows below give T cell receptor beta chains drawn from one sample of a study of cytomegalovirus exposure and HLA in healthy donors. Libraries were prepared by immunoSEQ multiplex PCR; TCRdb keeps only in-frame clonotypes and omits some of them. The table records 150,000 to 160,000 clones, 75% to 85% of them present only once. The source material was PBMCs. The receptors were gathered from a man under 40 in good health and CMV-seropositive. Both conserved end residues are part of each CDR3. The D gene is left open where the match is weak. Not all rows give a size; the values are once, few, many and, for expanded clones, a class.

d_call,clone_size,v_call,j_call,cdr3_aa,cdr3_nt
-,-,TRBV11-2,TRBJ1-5,CASSLGLEGQPQHF,TGTGCCAGCAGCTTGGGCTTGGAGGGCCAGCCCCAGCATTTT
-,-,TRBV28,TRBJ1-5,CASSPTVSQPQHF,TGTGCCAGCAGCCCGACAGTAAGTCAGCCCCAGCATTTT
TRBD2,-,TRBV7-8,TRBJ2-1,CASSSGTSGGLYNEQFF,TGTGCCAGCAGCTCCGGGACTAGCGGGGGCCTATACAATGAGCAGTTCTTC
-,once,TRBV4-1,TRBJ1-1,CASSPAGRGDTEAFF,TGCGCCAGCAGCCCTGCTGGGAGAGGAGACACTGAAGCTTTCTTT
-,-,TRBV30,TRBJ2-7,CAWAGISYEQYF,TGTGCCTGGGCAGGGATCTCCTACGAGCAGTACTTC
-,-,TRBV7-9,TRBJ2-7,CASSSQTYEQYF,TGTGCCAGCAGCTCACAGACCTACGAGCAGTACTTC
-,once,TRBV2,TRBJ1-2,CASSGSGGVHGYTF,TGTGCCAGCAGTGGGTCGGGGGGGGTACACGGCTACACCTTC
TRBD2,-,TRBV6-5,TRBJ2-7,CASRGGGLAIHEQYF,TGTGCCAGCAGGGGAGGGGGACTAGCAATCCACGAGCAGTACTTC
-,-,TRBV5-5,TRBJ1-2,CASSPQAGDYGYTF,TGTGCCAGCAGCCCTCAAGCGGGGGACTATGGCTACACCTTC
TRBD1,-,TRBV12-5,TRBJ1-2,CASGLDLTGDSGYTF,TGTGCTAGTGGTTTGGACTTAACCGGGGACAGTGGCTACACCTTC
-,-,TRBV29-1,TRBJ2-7,CSVEGDIGYEQYF,TGCAGCGTTGAAGGGGACATTGGCTACGAGCAGTACTTC
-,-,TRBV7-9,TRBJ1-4,CASSLTGSGNEKLFF,TGTGCCAGCAGTCTAACAGGGTCTGGTAATGAAAAACTGTTTTTT
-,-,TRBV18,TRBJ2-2,CASSLNAGQINTGELFF,TGTGCCAGCTCGCTGAACGCGGGACAGATAAACACCGGGGAGCTGTTTTTT
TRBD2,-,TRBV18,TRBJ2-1,CASSLGEGNEQFF,TGTGCCAGCTCCCTAGGGGAGGGGAACGAGCAGTTCTTC
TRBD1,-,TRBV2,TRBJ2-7,CASIGTGIEQYF,TGTGCCAGCATAGGGACAGGGATTGAGCAGTACTTC
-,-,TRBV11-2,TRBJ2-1,CASLRDSTYNEQFF,TGTGCCAGCTTAAGAGACAGCACCTACAATGAGCAGTTCTTC
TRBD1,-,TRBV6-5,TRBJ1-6,CASSYLRDRNSPLHF,TGTGCCAGCAGTTACCTCCGGGACAGGAATTCACCCCTCCACTTT
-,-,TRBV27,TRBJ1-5,CASSYYSNQPQHF,TGTGCCAGCAGTTACTATAGCAATCAGCCCCAGCATTTT
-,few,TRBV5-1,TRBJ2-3,CASSLGVREGDTQYF,TGCGCCAGCAGCTTGGGGGTTCGAGAGGGTGATACGCAGTATTTT
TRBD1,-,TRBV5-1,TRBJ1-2,CASSSTGTGGGYTF,TGCGCCAGCAGCTCAACCGGGACAGGGGGTGGCTACACCTTC
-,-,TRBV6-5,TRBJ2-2,CASRPPQGSGELFF,TGTGCCAGCAGGCCTCCTCAGGGTTCCGGGGAGCTGTTTTTT
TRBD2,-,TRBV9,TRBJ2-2,CASNQGLNTGELFF,TGTGCCAGCAACCAGGGACTAAACACCGGGGAGCTGTTTTTT
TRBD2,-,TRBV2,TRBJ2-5,CASSRGLAEETQYF,TGTGCCAGCAGCAGGGGACTAGCGGAAGAGACCCAGTACTTC
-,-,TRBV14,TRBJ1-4,CASSHQEAGHTGGTPEKLFF,TGTGCCAGCAGCCACCAAGAGGCCGGACACACTGGGGGCACTCCTGAAAAACTGTTTTTT
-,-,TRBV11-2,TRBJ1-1,CASSRGQSNTEAFF,TGTGCCAGCAGCCGTGGACAGTCGAACACTGAAGCTTTCTTT
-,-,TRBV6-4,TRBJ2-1,CASSDSAGRIYNEQFF,TGTGCCAGCAGTGACTCGGCAGGGCGGATTTACAATGAGCAGTTCTTC
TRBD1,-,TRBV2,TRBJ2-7,CASMLDRGVDEQYF,TGTGCCAGCATGTTGGACAGGGGTGTCGACGAGCAGTACTTC
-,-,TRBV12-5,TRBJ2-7,CASGFPPGSYEQYF,TGTGCTAGTGGTTTCCCACCGGGCTCCTACGAGCAGTACTTC
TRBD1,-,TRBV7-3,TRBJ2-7,CASSLTGTGGYEQYF,TGTGCCAGCAGCTTAACAGGGACAGGGGGCTACGAGCAGTACTTC
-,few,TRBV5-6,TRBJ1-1,CASSWGRTVNTEAFF,TGTGCCAGCAGCTGGGGGCGGACAGTGAACACTGAAGCTTTCTTT
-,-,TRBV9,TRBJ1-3,CASSPFSGNTIYF,TGTGCCAGCAGCCCGTTCTCTGGAAACACCATATATTTT
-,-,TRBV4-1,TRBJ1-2,CASSQDRAANYGYTF,TGCGCCAGCAGCCAAGATCGTGCAGCTAACTATGGCTACACCTTC
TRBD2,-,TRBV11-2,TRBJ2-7,CASSPRTSSYEQYF,TGTGCCAGCAGCCCCAGGACTAGCTCCTACGAGCAGTACTTC
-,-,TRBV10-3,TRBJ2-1,CAISGGDRAGGNNEQFF,TGTGCCATCAGTGGGGGGGATAGAGCCGGAGGAAACAATGAGCAGTTCTTC
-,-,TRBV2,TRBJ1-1,CASSEGGRQNTEAFF,TGTGCCAGCAGTGAGGGTGGCAGACAGAACACTGAAGCTTTCTTT
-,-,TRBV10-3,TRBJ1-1,CAISAGAFF,TGTGCCATCAGTGCGGGAGCTTTCTTT
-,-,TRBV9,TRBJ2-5,CASSVSLSETQYF,TGTGCCAGCAGCGTTAGCCTATCCGAGACCCAGTACTTC
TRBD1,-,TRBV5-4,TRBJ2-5,CASSFTGEETQYF,TGTGCCAGCAGCTTCACAGGGGAAGAGACCCAGTACTTC
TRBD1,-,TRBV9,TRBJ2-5,CASSSRTGVETQYF,TGTGCCAGCAGCTCCCGGACAGGGGTGGAGACCCAGTACTTC
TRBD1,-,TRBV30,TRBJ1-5,CAWSIPGQGNQPQHF,TGTGCCTGGAGTATACCGGGACAGGGAAATCAGCCCCAGCATTTT
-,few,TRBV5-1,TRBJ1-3,CASSLVSGPSSGNTIYF,TGCGCCAGCAGCTTGGTTTCGGGTCCAAGCTCTGGAAACACCATATATTTT
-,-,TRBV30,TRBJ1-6,CAWGGQGPTLHF,TGTGCCTGGGGAGGGCAGGGCCCCACCCTCCACTTT
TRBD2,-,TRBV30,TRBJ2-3,CAWSGKLAGSTQYF,TGTGCCTGGAGTGGAAAACTAGCGGGAAGTACGCAGTATTTT
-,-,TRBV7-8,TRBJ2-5,CASSLREANLFKETQYF,TGTGCCAGCAGCTTACGGGAAGCGAACCTCTTCAAAGAGACCCAGTACTTC
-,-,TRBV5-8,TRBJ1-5,CASSLGTYSNQPQHF,TGTGCCAGCAGCCTAGGGACTTATAGCAATCAGCCCCAGCATTTT
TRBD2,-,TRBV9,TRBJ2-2,CASSPWTSGGGELFF,TGTGCCAGCAGCCCTTGGACTAGCGGGGGCGGGGAGCTGTTTTTT
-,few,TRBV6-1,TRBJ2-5,CASSRDRGETQYF,TGTGCCAGCAGTCGCGACCGGGGGGAGACCCAGTACTTC
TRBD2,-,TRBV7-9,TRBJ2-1,CASSTAGENEQFF,TGTGCCAGCAGCACAGCGGGAGAGAATGAGCAGTTCTTC
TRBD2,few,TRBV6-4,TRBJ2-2,CASGTSGADTGELFF,TGTGCCAGTGGGACTAGCGGGGCAGACACCGGGGAGCTGTTTTTT
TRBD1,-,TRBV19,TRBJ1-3,CACGGTDLSGNTIYF,TGTGCCTGCGGGGGGACAGACCTCTCTGGAAACACCATATATTTT
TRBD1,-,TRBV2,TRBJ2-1,CASRRDRGSYNEQFF,TGTGCCAGCAGGAGGGACAGGGGCTCCTACAATGAGCAGTTCTTC
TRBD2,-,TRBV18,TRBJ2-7,CASSPTSGRAWEQYF,TGTGCCAGCTCACCGACTAGCGGGAGGGCCTGGGAGCAGTACTTC
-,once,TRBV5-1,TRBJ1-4,CASSWTATNEKLFF,TGCGCCAGCAGCTGGACAGCAACTAATGAAAAACTGTTTTTT
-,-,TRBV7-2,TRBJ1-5,CASSLAGHGNQPQHF,TGTGCCAGCAGCTTAGCGGGGCATGGCAATCAGCCCCAGCATTTT
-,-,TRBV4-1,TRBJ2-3,CASSWGLSTDTQYF,TGCGCCAGCAGCTGGGGACTGAGCACAGATACGCAGTATTTT